These 7 T cell receptor beta chains came from one sample sequenced in a study of blood T cells in healthy people across ages. The authors ran a second PCR of about 7 to 11 cycles using a sample-barcoded 5' primer and a J-beta primer mix. TCRdb ran MiXCR on the 5' RACE reads and lists one entry per CDR3 protein. The sample carries 1.5 million to 2 million distinct CDR3 sequences, around 50% recorded once. The source material was blood. The receptors originated from a woman in her 40s in good health.

The rearrangement joins TRBV6-1 to TRBJ2-3; TRBD2 might be the D (6 bases). This CDR3 comprises 14 residues. The germline gives CDR1 MNHNS, CDR2 SASEGT. The V end lost 7 bases, the J end lost 4 bases, and 15 bases lay between the germline ends. The CDR3 DNA reads TGTGCCAGCACCAAGGGGACTCGGGCAGATACGCAGTATTTT. Translation gives CASTKGTRADTQYF.

The CDR3 sequence is CASSWDGIQNIQYF. The CDR3, as DNA: TGTGCCAGCAGTTGGGACGGGATCCAAAACATTCAGTACTTC. The V call is TRBV6-1, the J call TRBJ2-4, with D perhaps TRBD1 or TRBD2 (5 bases each). This CDR3 contains 14 residues. Per the germline V gene, CDR1 is MNHNS and CDR2 is SASEGT. Trimming stripped 5 bases from V and 5 bases from J, with 13 bases between.

This clonotype occurred a few times. The chain is built from TRBV3-1 and TRBJ2-1; the match to TRBD1 covers 10 bases. Unmatched junction bases numbered 10, after V lost 3 bases and J lost 5 bases. The CDR3 has 17 amino acids. Germline CDR1 and CDR2: LGHDT and YNNKEL (reference sequence). In nucleotides, the CDR3 is TGTGCCAGCAGCCACTTCAAGCCCGGGACAGGGGACAATGAGCAGTTCTTC. Residues: CASSHFKPGTGDNEQFF.

The J gene is TRBJ2-5, the V gene TRBV6-1, with 9 bases fitting TRBD2. The J call may be in error: the DNA end matches TRBJ2-7 better. The CDR3 loop spans 14 amino acids. Germline CDR1 reads MNHNS; CDR2 reads SASEGT. CDR3 coding DNA: TGTGCCAGCAGGTCTAGCGGGGAGACCTACGAGCAGTACTTC. Encoded protein: CASRSSGETYEQYF.

V gene TRBV6-5 combines with J gene TRBJ1-2, with D possibly being TRBD1 (5 bases). This CDR3 contains 14 residues. V was clipped by 8 bases and J by 0 bases, with 13 bases between them. The germline V gene has CDR1 MNHEY and CDR2 SVGAGI. CDR3 nucleotides: TGTGCCAGCCGTCCCGGGGGGGCTAACTATGGCTACACCTTC. Amino acid sequence: CASRPGGANYGYTF.

This rearrangement joins TRBV27 to TRBJ2-6; D is perhaps TRBD1 (5 bases). The CDR3 consists of 17 residues. Germline loops: CDR1 MNHEY, CDR2 SMNVEV (reference sequence). The V and J ends lost 8 bases and 0 bases respectively, with 17 bases between them. The CDR3 reads CASGRPREGSGANVLTF. The CDR3 DNA follows: TGTGCCAGCGGAAGACCCAGGGAAGGCTCTGGGGCCAACGTCCTGACTTTC.

Points on this clonotype: Germline is not matched at one junction end, which may reflect a read error. This chain uses TRBV28 with TRBJ2-6; 10 bases are a match to TRBD1. This CDR3 has 19 residues. Germline loops: CDR1 MDHEN, CDR2 SYDVKM. CDR3 loop: CASTSLLIGTGVGANVQTF. The CDR3 DNA reads as TGTGCCAGCACCTCTTTACTGATCGGGACAGGGGTAGGGGCCAACGTCCAGACTTTC.